The 28 T cell receptor beta chains below were found in one sample sequenced in a study of blood T cell repertoires in COVID-19. Clones were sequenced by immunoSEQ multiplex PCR, and TCRdb holds only the in-frame ones, with some missing. Found here are 300,000 to 350,000 clones, 89% of them singletons; the top ten hold about a tenth. The sample consisted of PBMCs or T cells enriched from blood (not recorded which). These receptor sequences come from a woman in her thirties who had recovered from COVID-19.

This rearrangement joins TRBV2 to TRBJ2-5, with 8 bases aligning to TRBD1. This CDR3 has 15 residues. CDR1 SNHLY and CDR2 FYNNEI come from the germline V gene. V lost 4 bases to trimming and J lost 2 bases; unmatched junction nucleotides: 6. DNA of the CDR3: TGTGCCAGCAGTGCTCTGGACAGGGCTCAAGAGACCCAGTACTTC. As protein: CASSALDRAQETQYF.

The rearrangement joins TRBV7-2 to TRBJ2-7; tentative D call: TRBD2 (6 bases). This CDR3 has 15 amino acids. CDR1 is SGHTA and CDR2 is FQGNSA in the germline V gene. Trimming pared 0 bases from V and 4 bases from J, leaving 13 bases between. This CDR3 reads CASSLAGTRLYEQYF. The CDR3 nucleotides are TGTGCCAGCAGCTTAGCCGGGACTCGCCTTTACGAGCAGTACTTC.

The chain employs TRBV2 and TRBJ2-7; 12 positions agree with TRBD2. Germline CDR1 and CDR2: SNHLY and FYNNEI. CDR3 length: 16 amino acids. V was pared by 6 bases and J by 1 base, with 7 bases of the junction left unmatched. CDR3 nucleotides: TGTGCCAGCAGCCCGATCGGGACTAGCGGGTCCTACGAGCAGTACTTC. Its translation: CASSPIGTSGSYEQYF.

The V and J genes are TRBV5-5 and TRBJ1-1, with a tentative D call TRBD1 (5 bases). Germline-derived CDR1 and CDR2 are SGHKS and YYEKEE (reference sequence). Trimming cost V 4 bases and J 2 bases, with 15 bases left between them. This CDR3 has 15 amino acids. CDR3 in DNA: TGTGCCAGCAGCCGAGAGCCAGGGCAAAACACTGAAGCTTTCTTT. Its translation is CASSREPGQNTEAFF.

The chain joins TRBV5-1 to TRBJ2-7; TRBD1 is a possible D gene (5 bases). Per germline, CDR1 SGHRS and CDR2 YFSETQ. This CDR3 region has 14 residues. The V gene lost 0 bases and the J gene lost 9 bases, with 16 bases spanning the gap. In nucleotides, the CDR3 is TGCGCCAGCAGCTTGGGCCAGGGTATCAAAGGGCAGTACTTC. Translating gives CASSLGQGIKGQYF.

This clone was seen a single time. J is TRBJ2-1 and V is TRBV10-3; TRBD2 aligns across 12 bases. The CDR3 totals 15 residues. Germline-derived CDR1 and CDR2 are ENHRY and SYGVKD. Trimming removed 3 bases from V and 4 bases from J; junction bases left unmatched: 1. CDR3 region: CAISEGLAGYNEQFF. CDR3 DNA sequence: TGTGCCATCAGTGAAGGACTAGCGGGATACAATGAGCAGTTCTTC.

The rearrangement joins TRBV7-2 to TRBJ1-2, with a weak D call TRBD1 (6 bases). The CDR3 loop spans 13 amino acids. The germline CDR1 and CDR2 sequences are SGHTA and FQGNSA. The V end lost 4 bases, the J end lost 2 bases, and 8 bases lay between the germline ends. The CDR3 region is CASSSGENYGYTF. CDR3 in DNA: TGTGCCAGCAGCTCAGGGGAAAACTATGGCTACACCTTC.

The V call is TRBV18, the J call TRBJ1-2, with D hard to call. The germline gives CDR1 KGHSH, CDR2 LQKENI. The CDR3 spans 15 residues. The V end was cut by 3 bases, the J end by 3 bases, with 14 bases between. The DNA of the CDR3 is TGTGCCAGCTCACCGTTGGCAGATCTTCACTATGGCTACACCTTC. It is translated as CASSPLADLHYGYTF.

CDR3: CAWATGGSNQPQHF. DNA for the CDR3: TGTGCCTGGGCTACAGGGGGTAGCAATCAGCCCCAGCATTTT. The rearrangement joins TRBV30 to TRBJ1-5; 8 bases fit TRBD1. The CDR3 is made up of 14 amino acids. The V gene end was trimmed by 5 bases and the J gene end by 0 bases; junction bases not matched to a gene: 3. Germline V gene data show CDR1 as GTSNPN and CDR2 as SVGIG (reference sequence).

V and J are TRBV19 and TRBJ1-2; the D is unclear. Trimming shortened V by 3 bases and J by 5 bases, and 10 bases separated the two germline ends. Germline values: CDR1 LNHDA, CDR2 SQIVND (reference sequence). The CDR3 sequence is 13 residues long. The CDR3 nucleotides read TGTGCCAGTAGTATCCGGAGGGTATATGGCTACACCTTC. It is translated as CASSIRRVYGYTF.

V gene TRBV2 combines with J gene TRBJ2-6, with a tentative D call TRBD2 (5 bases). The CDR3 has 17 amino acids. Germline assignment: CDR1 SNHLY and CDR2 FYNNEI. The V end lost 4 bases, the J end lost 0 bases, and 13 bases lay between the germline ends. The CDR3 nucleotides are TGTGCCAGCAGTGTGGGAGTGGGCCCCTCTGGGGCCAACGTCCTGACTTTC. Translated, it gives CASSVGVGPSGANVLTF.

The chain has TRBV10-3 and TRBJ1-6; 9 bases line up with TRBD1. Trimming took 10 bases from V and 6 from J; bases not matched to a gene: 4. This CDR3 is built from 13 residues. Germline CDR1 reads ENHRY; CDR2 reads SYGVKD. The CDR3 is CATGTGTNSPLHF. The DNA for the CDR3 is TGTGCCACCGGGACAGGGACTAATTCACCCCTCCACTTT.

On this clone: This CDR3 is also generated by other DNA sequences in the sample. This chain joins TRBV12-3 or TRBV12-4 and TRBJ2-3, with D tentatively TRBD2 (5 bases). The CDR3 extends over 13 amino acids. V was clipped by 8 bases and J by 0 bases, with 9 bases between them. DNA of the CDR3: TGTGCCAGCTCAGCGGCTAGCACAGATACGCAGTATTTT. Encoded protein: CASSAASTDTQYF.

This chain joins TRBV10-3 and TRBJ1-2, with D tentatively TRBD1 (6 bases). Trimming shortened V by 5 bases and J by 7 bases, and 20 bases separated the two germline ends. The CDR3 has 15 amino acids. Germline V gene sequence: CDR1 ENHRY, CDR2 SYGVKD. CDR3 DNA sequence: TGTGCCATCAGTCCCAAGACAGGTCTTGAGAGTGGCTACACCTTC. This gives the protein CAISPKTGLESGYTF.

J is TRBJ2-1 and V is TRBV5-1; 13 nucleotides match TRBD2. The CDR3 is made up of 18 amino acids. Germline assignment: CDR1 SGHRS and CDR2 YFSETQ. Trimming at V came to 4 bases and at J to 3 bases, leaving 10 bases not matched to a gene. The CDR3 region is CASSTGRGLAGVYNEQFF. CDR3 DNA sequence: TGCGCCAGCAGCACTGGCCGAGGACTAGCGGGAGTCTACAATGAGCAGTTCTTC.

The rearrangement links TRBV18 to TRBJ1-1, with 10 bases fitting TRBD1. The CDR3 is made up of 16 amino acids. CDR1 and CDR2 (germline): KGHSH, LQKENI. The V gene end was trimmed by 3 bases and the J gene end by 4 bases; junction bases not matched to a gene: 8. The CDR3 nucleotides are TGTGCCAGCTCACCTAGACAGGGGGCTTTGGGCACTGAAGCTTTCTTT. Translation gives CASSPRQGALGTEAFF.

The V and J genes are TRBV12-3 or TRBV12-4 and TRBJ2-7; no firm D call. V lost 4 bases and J lost 3, with 10 bases in between. CDR3 length equals 13 residues. Written as DNA, the CDR3 is TGTGCCAGCAGTTCCGGCGGAGTCTACGAGCAGTACTTC. This sequence encodes CASSSGGVYEQYF.

V gene TRBV5-5 combines with J gene TRBJ1-3, with D perhaps matching TRBD1 (5 bases). Per germline, CDR1 SGHKS and CDR2 YYEKEE (reference sequence). This CDR3 region has 18 residues. V was clipped by 4 bases and J by 3 bases, with 23 bases between them. The CDR3: CASSETSLGGFFGNTIYF. The CDR3 DNA is TGTGCCAGCAGCGAGACCTCTCTGGGGGGGTTCTTTGGAAACACCATATATTTT.

A note on this clone: Relative to the germline gene, one junction end is altered; a read error may explain this. The chain carries TRBV7-7 and TRBJ2-1; unclear D gene. This CDR3 comprises 14 residues. CDR1 and CDR2 (germline): SSHAT, FNYEAQ (reference sequence). Here the CDR3 reads CASSRSDNHNEQFF. DNA of the CDR3: TGTGCTAGCAGTCGCTCAGATAATCACAATGAGCAGTTCTTC.

The chain links TRBV6-6 to TRBJ1-1; no reliable D call. The length of the CDR3 is 13 residues. CDR1 is MNHNY and CDR2 is SVGAGI in the germline V gene (reference sequence). The germline V and J ends were trimmed by 2 bases and 5 bases, with 9 bases remaining between them. The CDR3 is CASSYVDKTEAFF. In DNA form, the CDR3 reads TGTGCCAGCAGTTACGTAGACAAAACTGAAGCTTTCTTT.

This clone was recorded once. The V and J genes are TRBV6-5 and TRBJ2-1; weak D call: TRBD2 (7 bases). The CDR3 has 14 amino acids. Trimming left V 5 bases short and J 3 bases short, with 11 bases between. Germline CDR1 MNHEY, CDR2 SVGAGI. The CDR3 here is CASSRGEGYNEQFF. The CDR3 bases are TGTGCCAGCAGTAGGGGGGAGGGCTACAATGAGCAGTTCTTC.

The chain joins TRBV7-2 to TRBJ2-2; TRBD2 aligns across 13 bases. The CDR3 runs 16 residues. With V trimmed by 3 bases and J by 5 bases, 3 bases remained unmatched. The germline CDR1 and CDR2 sequences are SGHTA and FQGNSA. The CDR3 DNA sequence: TGTGCCAGCAGCTTGACTAGCGGGAGGTGGACCGGGGAGCTGTTTTTT. Translated: CASSLTSGRWTGELFF. The full variable domain, rest sourced from reference TRBV7-2 and TRBJ2-2, is GAGVSQSPSNKVTEKGKDVELRCDPISGHTALYWYRQSLGQGLEFLIYFQGNSAPDKSGLPSDRFSAERTGGSVSTLTIQRTQQEDSAVYLCASSLTSGRWTGELFFGEGSRLTVL.

J is TRBJ2-1 and V is TRBV7-3, with a tentative D call TRBD2 (5 bases). The V end was cut by 4 bases, the J end by 2 bases, with 18 bases between. The CDR3 has 17 amino acids. Per the germline V gene, CDR1 is SGHTA and CDR2 is FQGTGA. The DNA for the CDR3 is TGTGCCAGCAGCTCCTTCTTTCGGAGCGGACCCTACAATGAGCAGTTCTTC. This sequence encodes CASSSFFRSGPYNEQFF.

This chain connects TRBV18 to TRBJ1-2, with D unresolved. The CDR3 is made up of 14 amino acids. Trimming took off 3 bases at V and 5 bases at J, with 13 bases between the two ends. Germline CDR1 reads KGHSH; CDR2 reads LQKENI. For the CDR3, the DNA is TGTGCCAGCTCACCCTACGTAGCGGGGTATGGCTACACCTTC. Protein product: CASSPYVAGYGYTF.

This clone showed up many times. This sequence joins TRBV7-2 and TRBJ2-7; 10 bases match TRBD1. The CDR3 has 16 residues. The V gene end was trimmed by 5 bases and the J gene end by 2 bases; junction bases not matched to a gene: 9. Germline V gives CDR1 SGHTA, CDR2 FQGNSA. As DNA, the CDR3 is TGTGCCAGCAGCAAGGAAGGGACAGGGGTTGCCTACGAGCAGTACTTC. Translated, it gives CASSKEGTGVAYEQYF. Based on the CDR3 plus reference TRBV7-2 and TRBJ2-7, the full variable domain is GAGVSQSPSNKVTEKGKDVELRCDPISGHTALYWYRQSLGQGLEFLIYFQGNSAPDKSGLPSDRFSAERTGGSVSTLTIQRTQQEDSAVYLCASSKEGTGVAYEQYFGPGTRLTVT.

The chain is built from TRBV6-5 and TRBJ2-7; a possible D gene is TRBD1 (5 bases). Deletions cut 6 bases from V and 3 bases from J, with 12 bases between. The germline V gene has CDR1 MNHEY and CDR2 SVGAGI. There are 13 residues in the CDR3. The CDR3 here is CASSRDRLYEQYF. CDR3 bases: TGTGCCAGCAGCCGAGACAGACTCTACGAGCAGTACTTC.

The V and J genes are TRBV6-2 or TRBV6-3 and TRBJ2-5; D gene ambiguous. V was cut by 2 bases and J by 5 bases, with 9 bases left in between. Germline assignment: CDR1 MNHEY and CDR2 SVGEGT. The CDR3 has 13 amino acids. The CDR3 coding sequence is TGTGCCAGCAGTTACGCTAGTTGGGAGACCCAGTACTTC. Encoded protein: CASSYASWETQYF.

CDR3 in amino acids: CAWSVPFSYGYTF. The DNA of the CDR3 is TGTGCCTGGAGTGTACCCTTTAGCTATGGCTACACCTTC. The rearrangement joins TRBV30 to TRBJ1-2, with D unclear. This CDR3 has 13 residues. CDR1 is GTSNPN, CDR2 SVGIG, per germline (reference sequence). V lost 0 bases and J lost 4, with 9 bases in between.